The source of this T cell receptor beta chain is a study of human T cells and chemical hapten exposure. Looking at the study overall: Patch testing placed 0.01% DPC on the upper back, with readings at 6 days. Patients were mainly female, each with alopecia areata, totalis or universalis.

Trimming removed 1 base from V and 8 bases from J, with 9 bases in between. The germline V gene has CDR1 LNHDA and CDR2 SQIVND (reference sequence). The CDR3 spans 13 residues. The time point: patch test 2, 6 weeks after DPC sensitization. As to treatment: therapeutic diphenylcyclopropenone sensitization with weekly scalp DPC. Blood, whole and unfractionated, served as the source for total RNA extraction. Alopecia patients between 18 and 70 years old and suitable for DPC were used as donors. Within the library, unique molecular identifiers were attached to each individual cDNA molecule. TCRdb analysed the RACE reads with MiXCR anew, one entry per CDR3 protein. The sample consists of 35,000 to 50,000 distinct CDR3 sequences, roughly 10% of them appearing once.

This material consisted of whole blood, taken in connection with sensitization to the hapten diphenylcyclopropenone (DPC). The clonotype originates from a woman in her thirties with alopecia areata. Some clones in this sample may be carry-over from other donors' samples. The rearrangement uses TRBV19 and TRBJ2-1; D remains ambiguous. As DNA, the CDR3 is TGTGCCAGTAGTATAGGGTCTTGGTATGAGCAGTTCTTC. This sequence encodes CASSIGSWYEQFF.